This is a list of T cell receptor beta chains from one sample in a study of radiotherapy plus CTLA-4 blockade in lung cancer. Data came from immunoSEQ multiplex PCR; TCRdb stores just in-frame clones and leaves some out. The sample carries about 60,000 clones, around four fifths recorded once. This material consisted of peripheral blood, taken from a patient treated with radiotherapy plus ipilimumab. These receptors came from a human donor with non-small cell lung cancer who had a partial response to radiotherapy plus ipilimumab. Both conserved end residues are part of each CDR3. D genes are given only for firm matches. Size is stated for part of the rows, as once, few or many counts, or as a class when the clone is expanded.

d_call	clone_size	v_call	j_call	cdr3_aa	cdr3_nt
TRBD1	-	TRBV27	TRBJ2-2	CASHPLGQGADGELFF	TGTGCCAGCCATCCCCTGGGCCAGGGGGCGGACGGGGAGCTGTTTTTT
TRBD2	-	TRBV19	TRBJ2-1	CASSIRWRGGDNEQFF	TGTGCCAGTAGTATCCGTTGGCGGGGGGGGGACAATGAGCAGTTCTTC
TRBD1	-	TRBV19	TRBJ1-4	CASSRGQTTNEKLFF	TGTGCCAGTAGTAGGGGACAGACAACTAATGAAAAACTGTTTTTT
TRBD2	once	TRBV4-2	TRBJ2-3	CASSQEGAGGGTDTQYF	TGTGCCAGCAGCCAAGAGGGGGCGGGGGGAGGCACAGATACGCAGTATTTT
-	many	TRBV30	TRBJ1-6	CAWSAGSPLHF	TGTGCCTGGAGTGCAGGGTCACCCCTCCACTTT
TRBD1	-	TRBV19	TRBJ1-5	CAVRQGDQPQHF	TGTGCCGTTCGACAGGGTGATCAGCCCCAGCATTTT
-	-	TRBV6-1	TRBJ1-2	CALNGGFYGYTF	TGTGCGCTCAACGGGGGGTTCTATGGCTACACCTTC
-	-	TRBV28	TRBJ2-1	CASSLGLKYNEQFF	TGTGCCAGCAGTCTCGGACTTAAGTACAATGAGCAGTTCTTC
-	-	TRBV18	TRBJ1-3	CASSPTATSGNTIYF	TGTGCCAGCTCACCTACAGCCACTTCTGGAAACACCATATATTTT
TRBD1	-	TRBV6-5	TRBJ2-7	CASSYDRVVGEQYF	TGTGCCAGCAGTTACGACAGGGTGGTTGGCGAGCAGTACTTC
-	-	TRBV19	TRBJ2-7	CASSNALQGKGAYEQYF	TGTGCCAGTAGTAACGCCCTACAGGGTAAAGGGGCCTACGAGCAGTACTTC
-	-	TRBV21-1	TRBJ2-7	CASKDTSYEQYF	TGTGCCAGCAAGGACACCTCCTACGAGCAGTACTTC
TRBD2	once	TRBV4-2	TRBJ2-2	CASSQALISGVGGELFF	TGTGCCAGCAGCCAGGCTCTCATTAGCGGGGTGGGCGGGGAGCTGTTTTTT
TRBD1	-	TRBV4-3	TRBJ2-7	CASSQDGTGEYEQYF	TGCGCCAGCAGCCAAGATGGGACAGGGGAGTACGAGCAGTACTTC
-	-	TRBV6-6	TRBJ1-1	CASSIQGENTEAFF	TGTGCCAGCAGTATACAGGGAGAGAACACTGAAGCTTTCTTT
TRBD2	-	TRBV9	TRBJ2-7	CASSQTAGGSYEQYF	TGTGCCAGCAGCCAAACAGCGGGAGGTAGCTACGAGCAGTACTTC
-	-	TRBV5-1	TRBJ2-7	CASSLAGWRGDEQYF	TGCGCCAGCAGCTTGGCGGGGTGGAGGGGTGACGAGCAGTACTTC
-	few	TRBV9	TRBJ2-1	CASSVGRNEQFF	TGTGCCAGCAGCGTAGGGAGGAATGAGCAGTTCTTC
TRBD2	few	TRBV5-1	TRBJ2-1	CASSLPSGDYNEQFF	TGCGCCAGCAGCTTGCCCAGCGGGGACTACAATGAGCAGTTCTTC
TRBD2	-	TRBV19	TRBJ2-1	CASSLVAGGLSYNEQFF	TGTGCCAGTAGTTTAGTAGCGGGGGGCCTCTCCTACAATGAGCAGTTCTTC
TRBD2	-	TRBV4-1	TRBJ2-3	CASSQFSGGAPDTQYF	TGCGCCAGCAGCCAGTTCAGCGGGGGGGCCCCAGATACGCAGTATTTT
-	-	TRBV15	TRBJ1-1	CATSRGTDSEAFF	TGTGCCACCAGCAGAGGGACAGACTCTGAAGCTTTCTTT
TRBD2	-	TRBV11-2	TRBJ2-7	CASSLDRVGLASYEQYF	TGTGCCAGCAGCTTAGATCGGGTGGGACTAGCCTCCTACGAGCAGTACTTC
-	-	TRBV9	TRBJ2-5	CASSVDNQETQYF	TGTGCCAGCAGCGTGGACAACCAAGAGACCCAGTACTTC
TRBD2	-	TRBV5-1	TRBJ2-7	CASSPLAGGPYEQYF	TGCGCCAGCAGCCCTCTAGCGGGGGGGCCCTACGAGCAGTACTTC
-	-	TRBV5-6	TRBJ1-3	CASRSAGEEDTIYF	TGTGCCAGCAGATCGGCGGGGGAAGAAGACACCATATATTTT
-	-	TRBV9	TRBJ2-1	CASSPTGYNEQFF	TGTGCCAGCAGCCCAACAGGTTACAATGAGCAGTTCTTC
-	once	TRBV27	TRBJ1-2	CASSLRQGYGYTF	TGTGCCAGCAGTTTACGGCAGGGCTATGGCTACACCTTC
-	-	TRBV9	TRBJ2-3	CASSVDGGTDTQYF	TGTGCCAGCAGCGTAGACGGGGGCACAGATACGCAGTATTTT
TRBD1	once	TRBV2	TRBJ2-2	CASSGRTGGTGELFF	TGTGCCAGCAGCGGTCGGACAGGGGGAACCGGGGAGCTGTTTTTT
TRBD2	-	TRBV29-1	TRBJ2-3	CSVRRLAGPTDTQYF	TGCAGCGTCCGCCGACTAGCGGGCCCCACAGATACGCAGTATTTT
-	few	TRBV19	TRBJ1-2	CASDTGFGYTF	TGTGCCAGTGATACAGGGTTCGGCTACACCTTC
TRBD1	-	TRBV6-1	TRBJ1-6	CASCPTGDNSPLHF	TGTGCCAGCTGCCCGACAGGGGACAATTCACCCCTCCACTTT
TRBD1	once	TRBV4-2	TRBJ2-7	CASSQDNTGGSYEQYF	TGTGCCAGCAGCCAAGATAACACAGGGGGCTCCTACGAGCAGTACTTC
-	-	TRBV6-5	TRBJ1-5	CASSETQGSPPQHF	TGTGCCAGCAGCGAAACCCAGGGTTCCCCCCCCCAGCATTTT
-	-	TRBV5-6	TRBJ2-5	CASSSLEEAQYF	TGTGCCAGCAGCTCGCTCGAAGAGGCCCAGTACTTC
-	-	TRBV9	TRBJ1-3	CASSVEVRGSGNTIYF	TGTGCCAGCAGCGTAGAGGTTCGGGGATCTGGAAACACCATATATTTT
-	once	TRBV6-5	TRBJ2-2	CASSYGGYTGELFF	TGTGCCAGCAGTTACGGCGGGTACACCGGGGAGCTGTTTTTT
TRBD1	-	TRBV7-3	TRBJ2-7	CASSPSGTGMYEQYF	TGTGCCAGCAGCCCATCCGGGACAGGGATGTACGAGCAGTACTTC
-	-	TRBV5-1	TRBJ2-5	CASSLVVNQETQYF	TGCGCCAGCAGCTTGGTCGTGAACCAGGAGACCCAGTACTTC
-	-	TRBV11-2	TRBJ1-1	CASSSNMNTEAFF	TGTGCCAGCAGCTCGAACATGAACACTGAAGCTTTCTTT
-	few	TRBV6-6	TRBJ1-1	CASSHAGTEAFF	TGTGCCAGCAGCCACGCGGGGACTGAAGCTTTCTTT